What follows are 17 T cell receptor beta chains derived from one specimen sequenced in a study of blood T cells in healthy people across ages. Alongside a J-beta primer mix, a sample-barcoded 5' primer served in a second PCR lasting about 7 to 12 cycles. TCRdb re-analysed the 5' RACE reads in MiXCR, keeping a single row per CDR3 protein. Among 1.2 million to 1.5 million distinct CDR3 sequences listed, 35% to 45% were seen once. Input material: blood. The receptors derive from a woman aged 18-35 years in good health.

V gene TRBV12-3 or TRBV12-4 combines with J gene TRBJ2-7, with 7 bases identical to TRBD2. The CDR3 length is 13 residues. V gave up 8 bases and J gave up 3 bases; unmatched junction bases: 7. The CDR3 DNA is TGTGCCAGCCTGCGGGAGAACGGCTACGAGCAGTACTTC. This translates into CASLRENGYEQYF.

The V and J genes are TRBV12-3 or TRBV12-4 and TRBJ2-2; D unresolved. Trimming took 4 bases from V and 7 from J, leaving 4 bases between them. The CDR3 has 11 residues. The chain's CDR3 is CASSYDGELFF. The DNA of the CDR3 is TGTGCCAGCAGTTATGACGGGGAGCTGTTTTTT.

This CDR3 is CASSLQPDHPYEQYF. CDR3 in DNA: TGCGCCAGCAGCTTGCAACCAGACCACCCCTACGAGCAGTACTTC. This rearrangement joins TRBV5-1 to TRBJ2-7, with D unclear. The V gene's germline CDR1 is SGHRS and CDR2 YFSETQ. The CDR3 totals 15 residues. Between the trimmed V and J ends, which lost 1 base and 2 bases, there was a span of 13 bases.

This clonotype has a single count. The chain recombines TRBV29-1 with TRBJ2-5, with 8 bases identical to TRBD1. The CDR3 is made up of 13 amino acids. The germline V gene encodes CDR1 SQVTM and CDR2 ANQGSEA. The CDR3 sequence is CGGATGVGETQYF. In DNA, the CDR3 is TGCGGCGGAGCGACAGGGGTAGGGGAGACCCAGTACTTC.

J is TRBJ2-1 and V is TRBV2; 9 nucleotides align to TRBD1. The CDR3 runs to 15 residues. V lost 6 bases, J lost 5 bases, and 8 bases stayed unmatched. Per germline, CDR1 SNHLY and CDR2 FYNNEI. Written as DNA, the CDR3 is TGTGCCAGCAGACGCCTAGGGACAGGGAACAATGAGCAGTTCTTC. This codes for CASRRLGTGNNEQFF.

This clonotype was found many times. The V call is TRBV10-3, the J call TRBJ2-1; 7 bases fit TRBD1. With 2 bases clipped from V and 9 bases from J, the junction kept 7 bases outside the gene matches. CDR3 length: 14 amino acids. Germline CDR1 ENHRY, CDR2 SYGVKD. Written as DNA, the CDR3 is TGTGCCATCAGTGAGCCGGGACAGAGGGGTGAGCAGTTCTTC. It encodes CAISEPGQRGEQFF.

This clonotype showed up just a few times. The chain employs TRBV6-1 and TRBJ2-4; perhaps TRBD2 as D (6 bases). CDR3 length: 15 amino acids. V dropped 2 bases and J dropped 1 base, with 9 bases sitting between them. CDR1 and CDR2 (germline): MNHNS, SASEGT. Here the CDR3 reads CASSERTTAKNIQYF. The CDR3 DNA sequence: TGTGCCAGCAGTGAACGGACTACTGCCAAAAACATTCAGTACTTC.

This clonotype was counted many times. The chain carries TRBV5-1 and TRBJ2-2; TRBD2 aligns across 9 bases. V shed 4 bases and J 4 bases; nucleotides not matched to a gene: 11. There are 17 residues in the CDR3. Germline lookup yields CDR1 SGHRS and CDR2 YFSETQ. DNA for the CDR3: TGCGCCAGCAGCGATATAGCGGGAGCTCGGGTCACCGGGGAGCTGTTTTTT. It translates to CASSDIAGARVTGELFF.

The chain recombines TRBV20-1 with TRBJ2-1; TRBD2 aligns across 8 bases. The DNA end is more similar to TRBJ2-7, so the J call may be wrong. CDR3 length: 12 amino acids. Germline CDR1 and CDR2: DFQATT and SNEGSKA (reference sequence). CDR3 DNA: TGCAGTGCTATCGGGGGGGGCAATGAGCAGTACTTC. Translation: CSAIGGGNEQYF.

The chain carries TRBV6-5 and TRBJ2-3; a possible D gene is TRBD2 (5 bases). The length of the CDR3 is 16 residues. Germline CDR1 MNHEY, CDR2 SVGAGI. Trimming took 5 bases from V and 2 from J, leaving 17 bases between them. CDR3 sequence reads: CASSLSWEPPTDTQYF. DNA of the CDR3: TGTGCCAGCAGTCTGTCGTGGGAGCCCCCCACAGATACGCAGTATTTT.

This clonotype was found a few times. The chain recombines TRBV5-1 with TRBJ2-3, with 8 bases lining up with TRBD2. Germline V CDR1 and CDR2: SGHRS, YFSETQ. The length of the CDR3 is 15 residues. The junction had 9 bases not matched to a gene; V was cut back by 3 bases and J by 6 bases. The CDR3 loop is CASSSPGLGVDTQYF. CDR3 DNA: TGCGCCAGCAGCTCGCCGGGACTAGGGGTTGATACGCAGTATTTT.

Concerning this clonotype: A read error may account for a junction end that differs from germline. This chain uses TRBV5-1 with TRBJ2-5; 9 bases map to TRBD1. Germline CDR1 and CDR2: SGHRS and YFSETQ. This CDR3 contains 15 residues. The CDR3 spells CAGSSQGALRWEQYF. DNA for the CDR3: TGCGCCGGCAGCTCACAGGGGGCCCTTCGGTGGGAGCAGTACTTC. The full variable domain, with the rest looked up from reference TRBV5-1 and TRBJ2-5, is KAGVTQTPRYLIKTRGQQVTLSCSPISGHRSVSWYQQTPGQGLQFLFEYFSETQRNKGNFPGRFSGRQFSNSRSEMNVSTLELGDSALYLCAGSSQGALRWEQYFGPGTRLLVL.

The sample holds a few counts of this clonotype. The CDR3: CASGSRGQPNEKLFF. CDR3 in DNA: TGTGCCAGCGGGTCCAGGGGACAGCCTAATGAAAAACTGTTTTTT. The chain couples TRBV25-1 to TRBJ1-4; 7 bases map to TRBD1. Unmatched junction bases numbered 9, after V lost 8 bases and J lost 3 bases. The CDR3 contains 15 residues. The germline CDR1 and CDR2 sequences are MGHDK and SYGVNS.

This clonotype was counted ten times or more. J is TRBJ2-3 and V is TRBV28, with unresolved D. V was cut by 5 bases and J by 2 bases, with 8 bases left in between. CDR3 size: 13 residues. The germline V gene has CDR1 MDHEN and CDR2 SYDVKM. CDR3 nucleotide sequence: TGTGCCAGCAGTCCGCGGCCCACAGATACGCAGTATTTT. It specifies CASSPRPTDTQYF.

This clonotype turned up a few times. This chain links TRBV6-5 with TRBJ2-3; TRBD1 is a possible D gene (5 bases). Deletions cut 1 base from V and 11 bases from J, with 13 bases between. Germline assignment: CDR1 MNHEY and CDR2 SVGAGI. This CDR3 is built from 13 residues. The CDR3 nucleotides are TGTGCCAGCAGTTACTTTGATCAGGGTGGGCAGTATTTT. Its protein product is CASSYFDQGGQYF.

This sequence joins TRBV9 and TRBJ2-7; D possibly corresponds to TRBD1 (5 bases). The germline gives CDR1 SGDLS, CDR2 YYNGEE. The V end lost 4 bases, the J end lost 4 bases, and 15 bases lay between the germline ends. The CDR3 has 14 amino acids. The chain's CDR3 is CASSPTQVAYEQYF. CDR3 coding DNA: TGTGCCAGCAGCCCCACACAGGTAGCTTACGAGCAGTACTTC.

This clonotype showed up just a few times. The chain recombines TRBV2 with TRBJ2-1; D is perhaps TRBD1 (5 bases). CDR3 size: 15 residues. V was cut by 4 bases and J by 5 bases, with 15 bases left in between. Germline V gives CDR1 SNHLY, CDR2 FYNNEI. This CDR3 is CASSGAGHLNNEQFF. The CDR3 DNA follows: TGTGCCAGCAGTGGCGCAGGGCACCTGAACAATGAGCAGTTCTTC.